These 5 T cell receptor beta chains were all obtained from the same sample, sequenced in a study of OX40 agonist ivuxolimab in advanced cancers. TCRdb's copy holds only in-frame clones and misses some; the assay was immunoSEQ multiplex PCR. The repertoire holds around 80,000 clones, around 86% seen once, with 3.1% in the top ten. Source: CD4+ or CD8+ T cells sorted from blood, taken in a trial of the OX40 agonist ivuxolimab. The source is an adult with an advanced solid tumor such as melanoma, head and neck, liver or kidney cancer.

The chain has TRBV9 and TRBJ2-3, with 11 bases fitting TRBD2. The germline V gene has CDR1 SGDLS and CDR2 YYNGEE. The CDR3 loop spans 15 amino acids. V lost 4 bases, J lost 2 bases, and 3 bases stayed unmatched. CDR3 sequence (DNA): TGTGCCAGCAGCCCACTAGCGGGGGACACAGATACGCAGTATTTT. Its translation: CASSPLAGDTDTQYF.

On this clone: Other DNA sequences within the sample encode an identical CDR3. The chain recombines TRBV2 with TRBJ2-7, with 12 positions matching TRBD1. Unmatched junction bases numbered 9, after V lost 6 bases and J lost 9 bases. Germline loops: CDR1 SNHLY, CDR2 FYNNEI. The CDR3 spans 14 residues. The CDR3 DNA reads TGTGCCAGCAGCGCGACGGGACAGGGGGCCTGGCAGTACTTC. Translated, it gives CASSATGQGAWQYF.

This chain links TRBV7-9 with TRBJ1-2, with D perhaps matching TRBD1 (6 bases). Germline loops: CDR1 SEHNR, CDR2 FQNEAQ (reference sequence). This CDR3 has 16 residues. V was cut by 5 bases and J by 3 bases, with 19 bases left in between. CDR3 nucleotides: TGTGCCAGCAGCCTTGGGGATAGGACAGCCGACTATGGCTACACCTTC. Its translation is CASSLGDRTADYGYTF.

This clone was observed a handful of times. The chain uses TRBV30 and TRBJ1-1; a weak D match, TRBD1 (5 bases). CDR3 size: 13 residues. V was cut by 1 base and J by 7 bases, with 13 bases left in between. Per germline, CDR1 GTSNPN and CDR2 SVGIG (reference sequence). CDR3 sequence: CAWSGLGGFEAFF. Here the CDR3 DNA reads TGTGCCTGGAGTGGTCTTGGGGGGTTTGAAGCTTTCTTT.

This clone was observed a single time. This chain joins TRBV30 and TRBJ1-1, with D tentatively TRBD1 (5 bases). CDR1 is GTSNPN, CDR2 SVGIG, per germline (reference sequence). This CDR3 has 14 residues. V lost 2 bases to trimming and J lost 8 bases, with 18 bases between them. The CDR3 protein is CAWSFGHGVLEAFF. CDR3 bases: TGTGCCTGGAGTTTCGGACACGGGGTCTTGGAAGCTTTCTTT. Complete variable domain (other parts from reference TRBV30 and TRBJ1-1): SQTIHQWPATLVQPVGSPLSLECTVEGTSNPNLYWYRQAAGRGLQLLFYSVGIGQISSEVPQNLSASRPQDRQFILSSKKLLLSDSGFYLCAWSFGHGVLEAFFGQGTRLTVV.